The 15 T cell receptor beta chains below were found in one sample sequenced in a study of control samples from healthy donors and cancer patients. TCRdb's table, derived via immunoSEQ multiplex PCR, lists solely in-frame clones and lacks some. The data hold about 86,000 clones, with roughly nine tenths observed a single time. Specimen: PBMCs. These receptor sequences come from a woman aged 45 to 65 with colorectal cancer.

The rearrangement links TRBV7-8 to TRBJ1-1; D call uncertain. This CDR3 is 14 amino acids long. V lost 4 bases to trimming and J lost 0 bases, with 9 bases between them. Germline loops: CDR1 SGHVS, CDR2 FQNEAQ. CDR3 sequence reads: CASSSTHMNTEAFF. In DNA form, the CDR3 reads TGTGCCAGCAGCTCGACCCACATGAACACTGAAGCTTTCTTT.

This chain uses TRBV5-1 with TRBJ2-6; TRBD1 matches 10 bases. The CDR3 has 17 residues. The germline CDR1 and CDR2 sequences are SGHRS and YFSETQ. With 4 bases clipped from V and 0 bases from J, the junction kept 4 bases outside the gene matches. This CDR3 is CASSPRTGGSGANVLTF. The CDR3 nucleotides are TGCGCCAGCAGCCCAAGGACAGGGGGCTCTGGGGCCAACGTCCTGACTTTC. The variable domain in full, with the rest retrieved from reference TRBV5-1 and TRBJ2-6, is KAGVTQTPRYLIKTRGQQVTLSCSPISGHRSVSWYQQTPGQGLQFLFEYFSETQRNKGNFPGRFSGRQFSNSRSEMNVSTLELGDSALYLCASSPRTGGSGANVLTFGAGSRLTVL.

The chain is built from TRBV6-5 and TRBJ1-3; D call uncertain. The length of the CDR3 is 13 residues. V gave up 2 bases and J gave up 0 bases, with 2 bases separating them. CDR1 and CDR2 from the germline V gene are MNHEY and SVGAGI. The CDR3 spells CASSYSSGNTIYF. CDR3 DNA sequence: TGTGCCAGCAGTTACAGCTCTGGAAACACCATATATTTT.

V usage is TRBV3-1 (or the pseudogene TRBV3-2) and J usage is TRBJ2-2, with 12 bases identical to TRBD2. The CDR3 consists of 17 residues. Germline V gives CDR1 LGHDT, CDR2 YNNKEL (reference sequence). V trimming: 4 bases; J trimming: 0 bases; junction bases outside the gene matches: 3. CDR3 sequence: CASSLTSGGSNTGELFF. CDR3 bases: TGTGCCAGCAGCCTCACTAGCGGGGGGTCGAACACCGGGGAGCTGTTTTTT.

CDR3 nucleotide sequence: TGTGCCAGTAGTGTGTGGACAGGGACGAGCAATCAGCCCCAGCATTTT. It translates to CASSVWTGTSNQPQHF. This chain links TRBV19 with TRBJ1-5; 8 nucleotides agree with TRBD1. Trimming removed 5 bases from V and 1 base from J; junction bases left unmatched: 7. CDR1 is LNHDA and CDR2 is SQIVND in the germline V gene (reference sequence). The length of the CDR3 is 16 residues.

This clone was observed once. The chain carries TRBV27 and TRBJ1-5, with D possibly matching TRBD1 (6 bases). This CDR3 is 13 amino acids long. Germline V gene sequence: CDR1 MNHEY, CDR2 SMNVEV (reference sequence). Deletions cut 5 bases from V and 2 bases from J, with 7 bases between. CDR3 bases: TGTGCCAGCAGTCGACAGGGCAATCAGCCCCAGCATTTT. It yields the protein CASSRQGNQPQHF.

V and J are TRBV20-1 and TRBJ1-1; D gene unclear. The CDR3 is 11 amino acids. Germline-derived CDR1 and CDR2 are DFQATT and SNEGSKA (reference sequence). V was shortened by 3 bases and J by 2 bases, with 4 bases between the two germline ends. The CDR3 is CSASLNTEAFF. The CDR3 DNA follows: TGCAGTGCTAGTCTAAACACTGAAGCTTTCTTT.

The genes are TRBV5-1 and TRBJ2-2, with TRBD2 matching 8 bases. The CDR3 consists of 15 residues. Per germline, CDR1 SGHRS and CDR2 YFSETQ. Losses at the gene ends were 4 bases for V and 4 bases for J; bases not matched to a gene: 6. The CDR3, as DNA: TGCGCCAGCAGCCCCTCGGGGGGGCCCACCGGGGAGCTGTTTTTT. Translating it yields CASSPSGGPTGELFF.

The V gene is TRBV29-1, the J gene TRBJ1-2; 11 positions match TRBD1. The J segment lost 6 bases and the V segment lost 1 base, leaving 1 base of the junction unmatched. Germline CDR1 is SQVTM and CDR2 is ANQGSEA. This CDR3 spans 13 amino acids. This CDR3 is CSVEGTGGNGYTF. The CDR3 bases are TGCAGCGTTGAAGGGACAGGGGGCAATGGCTACACCTTC.

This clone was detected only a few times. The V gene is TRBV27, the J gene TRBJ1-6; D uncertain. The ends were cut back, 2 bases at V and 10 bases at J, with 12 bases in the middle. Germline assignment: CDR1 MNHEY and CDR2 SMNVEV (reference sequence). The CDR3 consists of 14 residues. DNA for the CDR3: TGTGCCAGCAGTTTAGAGATAATGGGATCACCCCTCCACTTT. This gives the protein CASSLEIMGSPLHF.

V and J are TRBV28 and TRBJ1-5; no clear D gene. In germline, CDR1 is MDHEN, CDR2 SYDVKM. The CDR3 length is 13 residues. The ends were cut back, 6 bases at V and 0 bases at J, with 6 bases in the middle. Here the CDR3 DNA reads TGTGCCAGCAGCCTATATAGCAATCAGCCCCAGCATTTT. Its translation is CASSLYSNQPQHF.

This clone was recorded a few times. The CDR3 DNA is TGTGCCAGTAGTTGGACGGGTGGCTACACCTTC. Protein: CASSWTGGYTF. The V gene is TRBV19, the J gene TRBJ1-2, with no clear D. The CDR3 has 11 residues. The V end was cut by 5 bases, the J end by 7 bases, with 8 bases between. Germline CDR1 reads LNHDA; CDR2 reads SQIVND (reference sequence).

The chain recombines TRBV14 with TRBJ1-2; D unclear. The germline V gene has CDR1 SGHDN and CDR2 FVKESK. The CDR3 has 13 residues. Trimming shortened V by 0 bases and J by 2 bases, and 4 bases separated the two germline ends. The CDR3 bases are TGTGCCAGCAGCCAAGAGCTAAACTATGGCTACACCTTC. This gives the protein CASSQELNYGYTF.

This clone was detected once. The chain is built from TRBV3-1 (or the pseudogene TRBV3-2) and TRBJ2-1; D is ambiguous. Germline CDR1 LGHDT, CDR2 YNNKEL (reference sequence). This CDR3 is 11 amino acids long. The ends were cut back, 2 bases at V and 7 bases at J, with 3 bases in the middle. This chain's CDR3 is CASSQMNEQFF. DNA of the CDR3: TGTGCCAGCAGCCAAATGAATGAGCAGTTCTTC.

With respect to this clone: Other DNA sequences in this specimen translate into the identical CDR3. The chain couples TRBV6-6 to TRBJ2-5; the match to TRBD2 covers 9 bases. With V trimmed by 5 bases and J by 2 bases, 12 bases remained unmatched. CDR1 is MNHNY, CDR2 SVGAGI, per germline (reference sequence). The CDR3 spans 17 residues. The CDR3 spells CASSRGGGAGGQETQYF. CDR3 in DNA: TGTGCCAGCAGTCGCGGGGGTGGAGCGGGGGGACAAGAGACCCAGTACTTC.